This T cell receptor (beta chain) is drawn from a study of T-cell memory formation after mild COVID-19. Points from the study as a whole: Contracting clones from day 15 to 85 had balanced CD4/CD8; later expanders favoured CD4+.

With respect to this clonotype: The target antigen is unknown.

CDR1 MNHEY and CDR2 SMNVEV come from the germline V gene (reference sequence). With V trimmed by 5 bases and J by 5 bases, 4 bases remained unmatched. The CDR3 has 14 amino acids. MiXCR was run by TCRdb on the 5' RACE reads, yielding one entry per CDR3 protein. Of fewer than 60,000 distinct CDR3 sequences in the sample, about 27% were seen once. The J gene is TRBJ1-4, the V gene TRBV27; 8 positions match TRBD1. This receptor was identified in a young man who had mild COVID-19 (a few samples of this study predate the infection). Cell type and time point are not known. Specimen: PBMCs or a T cell subset sorted from them (not recorded which). The CDR3 loop reads CASSRTGSNEKLFF. CDR3 nucleotide sequence: TGTGCCAGCAGTCGGACAGGGTCCAATGAAAAACTGTTTTTT.